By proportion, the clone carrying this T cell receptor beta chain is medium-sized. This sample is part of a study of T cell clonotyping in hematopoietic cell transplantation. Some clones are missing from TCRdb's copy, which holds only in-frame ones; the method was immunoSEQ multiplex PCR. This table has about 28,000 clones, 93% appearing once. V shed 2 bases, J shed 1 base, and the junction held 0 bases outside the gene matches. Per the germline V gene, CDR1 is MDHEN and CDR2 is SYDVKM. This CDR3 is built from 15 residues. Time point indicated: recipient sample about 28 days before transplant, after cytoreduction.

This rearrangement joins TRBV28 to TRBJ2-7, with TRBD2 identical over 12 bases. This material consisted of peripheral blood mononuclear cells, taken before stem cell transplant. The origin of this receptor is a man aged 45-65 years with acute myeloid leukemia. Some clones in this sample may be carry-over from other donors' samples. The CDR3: CASSLGLAGSYEQYF. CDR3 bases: TGTGCCAGCAGTTTAGGACTAGCGGGATCCTACGAGCAGTACTTC.